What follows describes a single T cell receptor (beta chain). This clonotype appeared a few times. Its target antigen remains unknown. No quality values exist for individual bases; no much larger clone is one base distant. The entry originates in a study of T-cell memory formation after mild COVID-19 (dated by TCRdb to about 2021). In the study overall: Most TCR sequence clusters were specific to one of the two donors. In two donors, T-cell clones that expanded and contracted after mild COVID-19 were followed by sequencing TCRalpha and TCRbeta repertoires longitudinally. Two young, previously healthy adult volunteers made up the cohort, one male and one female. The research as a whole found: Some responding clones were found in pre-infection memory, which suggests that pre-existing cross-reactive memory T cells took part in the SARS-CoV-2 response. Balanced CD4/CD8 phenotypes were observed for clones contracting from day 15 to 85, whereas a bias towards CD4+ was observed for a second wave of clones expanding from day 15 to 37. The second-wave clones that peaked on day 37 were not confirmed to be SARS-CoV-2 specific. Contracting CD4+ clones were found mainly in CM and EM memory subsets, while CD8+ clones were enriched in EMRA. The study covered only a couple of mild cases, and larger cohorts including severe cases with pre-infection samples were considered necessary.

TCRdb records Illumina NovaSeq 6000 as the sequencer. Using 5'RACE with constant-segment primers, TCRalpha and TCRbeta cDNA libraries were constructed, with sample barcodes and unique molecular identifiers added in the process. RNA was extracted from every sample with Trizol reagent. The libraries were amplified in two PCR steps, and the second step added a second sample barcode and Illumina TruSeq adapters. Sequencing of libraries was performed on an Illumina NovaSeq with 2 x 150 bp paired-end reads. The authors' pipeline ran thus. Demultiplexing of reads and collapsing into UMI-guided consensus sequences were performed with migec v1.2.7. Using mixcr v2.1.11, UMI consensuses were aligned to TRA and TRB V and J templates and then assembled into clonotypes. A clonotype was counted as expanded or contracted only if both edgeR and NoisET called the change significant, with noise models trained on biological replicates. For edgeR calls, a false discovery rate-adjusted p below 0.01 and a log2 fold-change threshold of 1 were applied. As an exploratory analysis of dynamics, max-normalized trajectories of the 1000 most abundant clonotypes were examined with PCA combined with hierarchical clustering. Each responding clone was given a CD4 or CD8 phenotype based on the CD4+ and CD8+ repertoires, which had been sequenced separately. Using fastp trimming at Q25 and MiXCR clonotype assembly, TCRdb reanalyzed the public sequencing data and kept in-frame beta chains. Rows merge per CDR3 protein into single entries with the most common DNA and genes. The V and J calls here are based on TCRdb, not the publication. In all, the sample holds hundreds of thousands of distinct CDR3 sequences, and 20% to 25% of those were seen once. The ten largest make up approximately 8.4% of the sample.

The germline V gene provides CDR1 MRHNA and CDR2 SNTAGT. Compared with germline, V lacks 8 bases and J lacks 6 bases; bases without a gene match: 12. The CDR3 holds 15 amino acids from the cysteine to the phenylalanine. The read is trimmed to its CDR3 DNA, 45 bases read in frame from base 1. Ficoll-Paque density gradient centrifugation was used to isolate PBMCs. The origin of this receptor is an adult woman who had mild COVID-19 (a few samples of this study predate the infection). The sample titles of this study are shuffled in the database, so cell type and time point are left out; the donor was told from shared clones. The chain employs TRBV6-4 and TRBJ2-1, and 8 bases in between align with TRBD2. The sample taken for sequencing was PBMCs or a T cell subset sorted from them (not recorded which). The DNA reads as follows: TGTGCCAGCGGGGATACGGGGGGGAACTTCAATGAGCAGTTCTTC. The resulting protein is CASGDTGGNFNEQFF.